This passage covers 21 T cell receptor beta chains from one sample sequenced in a study of T cell responses to AZD1222 COVID-19 vaccine (dated by TCRdb to the early 2020s). The library was prepared using the immunoSEQ multiplex PCR assay. TCRdb re-hosts the immuneACCESS table, in-frame sequences only. Its copies lack some clones; in the studies checked, an unresolved V gene accounts for under half of them, and the cause for the rest is not known. This sample is represented by over 130,000 clones; roughly 93% of them were singletons. 9% to 9.5% of the sample comes from the top ten. The intended sense of this specimen's time point label: about 28 days (+/-7) after the second vaccine dose. The source was peripheral blood, collected 28 days after the second AZD1222 dose. Every receptor here comes from an adult who received the AZD1222 COVID-19 vaccine.

V gene TRBV3-1 (or the pseudogene TRBV3-2) combines with J gene TRBJ2-5, with 9 bases matching TRBD1. Losses at the gene ends were 4 bases for V and 1 base for J; bases not matched to a gene: 7. Per germline, CDR1 LGHDT and CDR2 YNNKEL (reference sequence). CDR3 size: 16 residues. CDR3 DNA sequence: TGTGCCAGCAGCCGGTTGACAGGGGGGGGCCAAGAGACCCAGTACTTC. It encodes CASSRLTGGGQETQYF.

This chain connects TRBV5-8 to TRBJ1-1, with D maybe TRBD1 (6 bases). The ends were cut back, 5 bases at V and 0 bases at J, with 26 bases in the middle. This CDR3 comprises 19 residues. Germline V lookup: CDR1 SGHTS, CDR2 YDEGEE. The CDR3 DNA is TGTGCCAGCAGGCTAAGATCGCACAGGGCATCATTTCTGAACACTGAAGCTTTCTTT. This gives the protein CASRLRSHRASFLNTEAFF.

The gene calls are TRBV7-9 and TRBJ2-1; D ambiguous. The V gene's germline CDR1 is SEHNR and CDR2 FQNEAQ (reference sequence). V lost 1 base and J 1 base, leaving 5 bases between the germline ends. The CDR3 runs to 14 residues. The CDR3 DNA follows: TGTGCCAGCAGCTTAGAACCTTCCTACAATGAGCAGTTCTTC. Amino acids: CASSLEPSYNEQFF.

This clone was recorded once. The V and J genes are TRBV27 and TRBJ1-1; no clear D gene. Germline CDR1 reads MNHEY; CDR2 reads SMNVEV (reference sequence). The V gene lost 3 bases and the J gene lost 4 bases, with 12 bases spanning the gap. The CDR3 spans 14 residues. In DNA form, the CDR3 reads TGTGCCAGCAGTTTTGCTCACATAGGCACTGAAGCTTTCTTT. Translation: CASSFAHIGTEAFF.

The rearrangement links TRBV6-4 to TRBJ2-3; no definite D call. The CDR3 length is 13 residues. V lost 2 bases to trimming and J lost 3 bases, with 6 bases between them. Per germline, CDR1 MRHNA and CDR2 SNTAGT. CDR3 DNA sequence: TGTGCCAGCAGTGACGGTCCTACAGATACGCAGTATTTT. Translated: CASSDGPTDTQYF.

J is TRBJ2-1 and V is TRBV6-5, with TRBD1 matching 8 bases. CDR1 MNHEY and CDR2 SVGAGI come from the germline V gene. J lost 6 bases, V lost 6 bases, and 4 bases had no gene match. This CDR3 spans 13 amino acids. In DNA form, the CDR3 reads TGTGCCAGCAGACAACAGGGGGGCAATGAGCAGTTCTTC. It is translated as CASRQQGGNEQFF.

This chain links TRBV7-9 with TRBJ1-1, with 8 bases matching TRBD1. J was trimmed by 5 bases and V by 5 bases; bases with no gene match: 16. This CDR3 contains 17 residues. The germline V gene has CDR1 SEHNR and CDR2 FQNEAQ (reference sequence). CDR3 amino acids: CASSPAGTGKYRTEAFF. Written as DNA, the CDR3 is TGTGCCAGCAGCCCGGCCGGGACAGGCAAATATAGGACTGAAGCTTTCTTT.

The V and J genes are TRBV15 and TRBJ2-2, with D hard to call. The CDR3 spans 13 residues. The germline V gene encodes CDR1 LNHNV and CDR2 YYDKDF (reference sequence). V shed 0 bases and J shed 4 bases, with 3 bases lying between them. CDR3 residues: CATSRDPTGELFF. Here the CDR3 DNA reads TGTGCCACCAGCAGAGATCCCACCGGGGAGCTGTTTTTT. The full variable domain, in which reference TRBV15 and TRBJ2-2 provide the parts outside the CDR3, is DAMVIQNPRYQVTQFGKPVTLSCSQTLNHNVMYWYQQKSSQAPKLLFHYYDKDFNNEADTPDNFQSRRPNTSFCFLDIRSPGLGDTAMYLCATSRDPTGELFFGEGSRLTVL.

The chain recombines TRBV27 with TRBJ2-1, with D perhaps TRBD2 (6 bases). V lost 4 bases and J lost 5, with 18 bases in between. Per the germline V gene, CDR1 is MNHEY and CDR2 is SMNVEV (reference sequence). This CDR3 contains 16 residues. Here the CDR3 reads CASSSALALEDNEQFF. The CDR3 DNA is TGTGCCAGCAGTTCAGCTCTAGCGCTTGAGGACAATGAGCAGTTCTTC.

This chain connects TRBV5-4 to TRBJ1-2; TRBD1 matches 9 bases. Per the germline V gene, CDR1 is SGHNT and CDR2 is YYREEE (reference sequence). V was pared by 4 bases and J by 6 bases, with 7 bases of the junction left unmatched. There are 14 residues in the CDR3. CDR3 sequence: CASSGPGQGHGYTF. The CDR3 DNA sequence: TGTGCCAGCAGCGGTCCGGGACAGGGCCATGGCTACACCTTC.

The chain employs TRBV9 and TRBJ2-5; 7 bases match TRBD1. Per the germline V gene, CDR1 is SGDLS and CDR2 is YYNGEE. The CDR3 length is 13 residues. Trimming removed 3 bases from V and 5 bases from J; junction bases left unmatched: 4. The CDR3: CASSAQGWETQYF. CDR3 sequence (DNA): TGTGCCAGCAGCGCACAGGGGTGGGAGACCCAGTACTTC.

This clone has just a few counts. CDR3 bases: TGTGCCAGCAGTGCAGGTAGCGGGGGGACCTACGAGCAGTACGTC. Translating gives CASSAGSGGTYEQYV. The chain employs TRBV6-2 or TRBV6-3 and TRBJ2-7; the match to TRBD2 covers 10 bases. The germline CDR1 and CDR2 sequences are MNHEY and SVGEGT. After removal of 5 bases from V and 2 bases from J, the junction contained 6 bases not matched to a gene. This CDR3 comprises 15 residues.

The chain employs TRBV13 and TRBJ1-2, with 7 positions matching TRBD1. CDR1 is PRHDT, CDR2 FYEKMQ, per germline (reference sequence). CDR3 length: 14 amino acids. After removal of 5 bases from V and 4 bases from J, the junction contained 7 bases not matched to a gene. The CDR3 sequence: CASSLQTGSYGYTF. The CDR3 region has the DNA TGTGCCAGCAGCCTACAGACAGGGTCCTATGGCTACACCTTC.

The J gene is TRBJ2-5, the V gene TRBV6-5; the D is unclear. The CDR3 loop spans 14 amino acids. Looked up from germline, CDR1 is MNHEY and CDR2 is SVGAGI. V gave up 11 bases and J gave up 1 base, with 17 bases separating them. The CDR3 protein is CASTGQAVQETQYF. In DNA form, the CDR3 reads TGTGCCTCCACGGGCCAAGCCGTCCAAGAGACCCAGTACTTC.

The chain has TRBV2 and TRBJ1-1; TRBD1 is a possible D gene (6 bases). The V and J ends lost 6 bases and 2 bases respectively, with 19 bases between them. Germline CDR1 and CDR2: SNHLY and FYNNEI. The CDR3 consists of 16 residues. The CDR3 coding sequence is TGTGCCAGCAGCCTTGGGGTGGGGGGCAGAAACACTGAAGCTTTCTTT. The encoded protein is CASSLGVGGRNTEAFF.

The chain uses TRBV16 and TRBJ1-4; possibly TRBD1 for D (6 bases). Trimming pared 2 bases from V and 5 bases from J, leaving 18 bases between. Per germline, CDR1 KGHSY and CDR2 FQNENV. The CDR3 sequence is 17 residues long. The CDR3 reads CASSQLPGGGRNEKLFF. In nucleotides, the CDR3 is TGTGCCAGCAGCCAACTCCCGGGGGGCGGCCGAAATGAAAAACTGTTTTTT.

This chain's CDR3 is CASSSRLWPEAFF. The CDR3 nucleotides are TGTGCCAGCAGTTCGCGACTTTGGCCTGAAGCTTTCTTT. The chain couples TRBV28 to TRBJ1-1, with no clear D. Germline V CDR1 and CDR2: MDHEN, SYDVKM. V was clipped by 4 bases and J by 6 bases, with 12 bases between them. This CDR3 spans 13 amino acids.

The DNA of the CDR3 is TGTGCCAGCAGTGATAGGGGGTTTTTGGAGACCCAGTACTTC. Its protein product is CASSDRGFLETQYF. V and J are TRBV7-9 and TRBJ2-5; maybe TRBD1 (6 bases). Germline assignment: CDR1 SEHNR and CDR2 FQNEAQ (reference sequence). With 6 bases removed from V and 5 bases from J, the gap between germline ends came to 16 bases. The CDR3 sequence is 14 residues long.

The genes are TRBV6-1 and TRBJ2-1; 7 nucleotides align to TRBD1. V was clipped by 2 bases and J by 7 bases; unmatched bases: 11. This CDR3 comprises 16 residues. The germline CDR1 and CDR2 sequences are MNHNS and SASEGT. The CDR3 coding sequence is TGTGCCAGCAGTGAACCAGGGGGATCGGATATGAATGAGCAGTTCTTC. It codes for CASSEPGGSDMNEQFF.

This chain links TRBV28 with TRBJ2-7, with 7 bases fitting TRBD1. This CDR3 is built from 15 residues. The germline CDR1 and CDR2 sequences are MDHEN and SYDVKM. Trimming removed 5 bases from V and 4 bases from J; junction bases left unmatched: 11. DNA of the CDR3: TGTGCCAGCAGTCGGACAGGAACACGAAGTTACGAGCAGTACGTC. Protein product: CASSRTGTRSYEQYV.

This chain connects TRBV12-3 or TRBV12-4 to TRBJ2-7; TRBD1 aligns across 8 bases. J was trimmed by 5 bases and V by 4 bases; bases with no gene match: 1. This CDR3 is built from 12 residues. CDR3 in amino acids: CASSYRGDEQYF. The CDR3 DNA reads TGTGCCAGCAGTTACAGGGGGGACGAGCAGTACTTC.